This T cell receptor beta chain was obtained from a study of blood T cell repertoires in COVID-19. Trimming left V 7 bases short and J 6 bases short, with 13 bases between. The CDR3 totals 13 residues. The authors' processing: It was from reference gene primer amplification that nucleated cell counts were estimated. Produced via immunoSEQ multiplex PCR; TCRdb's table is partial and in-frame only. V and J calls and clone size follow that table, whereas D and trimming were derived from the DNA. The profile shows 250,000 or so clones, around 84% of them singletons. This clonotype originated in a woman in her forties or fifties who had recovered from COVID-19. Input material: PBMCs or T cells enriched from blood (not recorded which). The rearrangement joins TRBV12-3 or TRBV12-4 to TRBJ2-1; possible D gene TRBD2, 6 bases. As DNA, the CDR3 is TGTGCCAGCACTTCGAGCGGGTCCAATGAGCAGTTCTTC. As protein: CASTSSGSNEQFF.